Listed below are T cell receptor beta chains from one sample, sequenced in a study of metastatic and nonmetastatic thyroid tumors. Through MiXCR, TCRdb re-clonotyped the PCR reads. The repertoire includes fewer than 40,000 clones, about a fifth of them detected once, and less than 4% sits in the top ten. The sample consisted of tumor tissue. These receptors were taken from a male donor with papillary thyroid cancer or a benign thyroid nodule (not recorded which). Some clones in this sample may be carry-over from other donors' samples. CDR3s include the opening cysteine and the closing phenylalanine or tryptophan. D genes are given only for firm matches. Size is stated for part of the rows, as once, few or many counts, or as a class when the clone is expanded.

V gene	J gene	D gene	clone size	CDR3 protein	CDR3 DNA
TRBV10-3	TRBJ2-5	TRBD2	.	CATTGAGGGSTHYF	TGTGCCACTACGGGCGCGGGAGGTGGGTCGACCCATTACTTC
TRBV7-6	TRBJ2-1	TRBD2	many	CASSWMTSGSDEQFF	TGTGCCAGCAGCTGGATGACTAGCGGGAGTGATGAGCAGTTCTTC
TRBV6-1	TRBJ1-5	.	few	CASSDGGNNQPQHF	TGTGCCAGCAGTGACGGAGGGAATAATCAGCCCCAGCATTTT
TRBV30	TRBJ1-6	.	many	CAWRTRSPLHF	TGTGCCTGGAGGACGAGGTCACCCCTCCACTTT
TRBV6-2/TRBV6-3	TRBJ2-7	TRBD1	many	CASSHRQGRLEQYF	TGTGCCAGCAGCCACCGACAGGGCAGACTCGAGCAGTACTTC
TRBV4-3	TRBJ2-7	TRBD1	.	CASIRGQAYEQYF	TGCGCCAGCATCCGGGGACAGGCCTACGAGCAGTACTTC
TRBV6-1	TRBJ2-3	.	many	CASTQVADTQYF	TGTGCCAGCACCCAGGTAGCAGATACGCAGTATTTT
TRBV7-3	TRBJ2-1	.	.	CASSTGSIGYNEQFF	TGTGCTAGCAGCACGGGGTCTATCGGCTACAATGAGCAGTTCTTC
TRBV30	TRBJ2-1	TRBD2	.	CAWSRLAGAGNEQFF	TGTGCCTGGAGCCGACTAGCGGGCGCCGGCAATGAGCAGTTCTTC
TRBV20-1	TRBJ1-2	TRBD1	.	CSARTTDRGPLGYTF	TGCAGTGCTAGAACTACTGACAGGGGACCCCTTGGCTACACCTTC
TRBV6-5	TRBJ2-5	.	many	CASSYRDDLGQETQYF	TGTGCCAGCAGTTACAGGGATGATCTTGGGCAAGAGACCCAGTACTTC
TRBV28	TRBJ2-5	.	many	CAAGTLGETQYF	TGTGCCGCCGGGACGTTGGGAGAGACCCAGTACTTC
TRBV14	TRBJ2-1	TRBD2	many	CASSQVGLAGGNEQFF	TGTGCCAGCAGCCAAGTCGGACTAGCGGGAGGCAATGAGCAGTTCTTC
TRBV19	TRBJ1-1	.	medium-sized	CASSSRAGRNTEAFF	TGTGCCAGTAGTAGCCGGGCAGGGAGGAACACTGAAGCTTTCTTT
TRBV7-2	TRBJ1-2	.	many	CASSFPGTHGYTF	TGTGCCAGCAGCTTCCCAGGGACACATGGCTACACCTTC
TRBV7-8	TRBJ2-7	.	medium-sized	CASSHGDGSSYEQYF	TGTGCCAGCAGCCACGGCGACGGGAGCTCCTACGAGCAGTACTTC
TRBV5-5	TRBJ2-2	.	many	CASSLGRARTGELFF	TGTGCCAGCAGCTTGGGGCGGGCTCGTACCGGGGAGCTGTTTTTT
TRBV11-2	TRBJ2-7	TRBD2	.	CASSFLAGYEQYF	TGTGCCAGCAGCTTTCTAGCGGGCTACGAGCAGTACTTC
TRBV5-1	TRBJ1-2	.	.	CASSLDGGGYTF	TGCGCCAGCAGCTTGGATGGTGGTGGCTACACCTTC
TRBV4-2	TRBJ2-5	.	.	CASGVRLGPQETQYF	TGTGCCAGCGGAGTCCGATTGGGGCCGCAAGAGACCCAGTACTTC
TRBV12-3/TRBV12-4	TRBJ1-2	.	few	CTSSLADGERAAAF	TGTACCAGCAGTTTGGCGGACGGCGAAAGGGCGGCCGCTTTC
TRBV2	TRBJ1-5	.	medium-sized	CASQGVSNQPQHF	TGTGCCAGCCAAGGGGTCAGCAATCAGCCCCAGCATTTT
TRBV6-1	TRBJ2-7	.	.	CASSSALGRDEQYF	TGTGCCAGCAGCTCAGCCCTAGGTAGGGACGAGCAGTACTTC
TRBV11-2	TRBJ2-3	.	.	CSSSLYGRTDTQYF	TGTTCCAGCAGCTTATACGGACGCACAGATACGCAGTATTTT
TRBV10-3	TRBJ1-2	TRBD1	few	CATSTDRWDRDDGYTF	TGTGCCACTTCGACAGACAGGTGGGACAGGGACGATGGCTACACCTTC